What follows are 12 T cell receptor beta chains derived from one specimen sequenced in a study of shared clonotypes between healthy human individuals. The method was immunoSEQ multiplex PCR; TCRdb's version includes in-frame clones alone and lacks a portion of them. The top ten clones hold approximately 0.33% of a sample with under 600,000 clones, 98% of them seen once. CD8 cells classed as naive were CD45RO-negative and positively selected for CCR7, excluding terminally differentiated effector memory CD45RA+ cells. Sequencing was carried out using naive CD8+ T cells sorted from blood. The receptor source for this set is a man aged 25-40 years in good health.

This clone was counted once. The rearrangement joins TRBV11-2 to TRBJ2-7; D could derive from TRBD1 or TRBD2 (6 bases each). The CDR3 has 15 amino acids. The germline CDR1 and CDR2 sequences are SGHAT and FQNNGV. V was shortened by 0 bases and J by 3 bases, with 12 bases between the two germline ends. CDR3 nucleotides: TGTGCCAGCAGCTTAGAATGGGGGGCGAACTACGAGCAGTACTTC. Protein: CASSLEWGANYEQYF. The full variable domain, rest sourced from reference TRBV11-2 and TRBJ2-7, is EAGVAQSPRYKIIEKRQSVAFWCNPISGHATLYWYQQILGQGPKLLIQFQNNGVVDDSQLPKDRFSAERLKGVDSTLKIQPAKLEDSAVYLCASSLEWGANYEQYFGPGTRLTVT.

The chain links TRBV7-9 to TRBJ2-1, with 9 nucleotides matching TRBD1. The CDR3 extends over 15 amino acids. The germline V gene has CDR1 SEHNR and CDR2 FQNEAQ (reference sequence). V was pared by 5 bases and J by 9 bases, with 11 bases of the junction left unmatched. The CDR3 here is CASSPTNRGQGEQFF. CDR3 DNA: TGTGCCAGCAGCCCCACTAACAGGGGGCAGGGTGAGCAGTTCTTC.

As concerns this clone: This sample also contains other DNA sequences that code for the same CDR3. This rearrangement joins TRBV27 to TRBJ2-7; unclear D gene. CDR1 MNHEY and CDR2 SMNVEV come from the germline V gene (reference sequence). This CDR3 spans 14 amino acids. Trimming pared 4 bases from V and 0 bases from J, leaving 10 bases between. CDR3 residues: CASSYGGSSYEQYF. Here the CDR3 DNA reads TGTGCCAGCAGTTACGGCGGAAGCTCCTACGAGCAGTACTTC.

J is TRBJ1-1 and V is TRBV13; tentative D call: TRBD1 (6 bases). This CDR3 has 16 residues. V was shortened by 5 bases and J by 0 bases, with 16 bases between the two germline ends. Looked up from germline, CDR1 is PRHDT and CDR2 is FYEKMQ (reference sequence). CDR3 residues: CASSPRGGGLNTEAFF. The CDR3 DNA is TGTGCCAGCAGCCCTCGAGGGGGGGGACTGAACACTGAAGCTTTCTTT.

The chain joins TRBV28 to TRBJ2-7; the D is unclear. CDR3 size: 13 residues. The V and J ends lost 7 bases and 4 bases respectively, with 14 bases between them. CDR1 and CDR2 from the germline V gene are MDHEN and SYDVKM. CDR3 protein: CASNGRLSYEQYF. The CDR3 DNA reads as TGTGCCAGCAACGGCAGGTTATCATACGAGCAGTACTTC.

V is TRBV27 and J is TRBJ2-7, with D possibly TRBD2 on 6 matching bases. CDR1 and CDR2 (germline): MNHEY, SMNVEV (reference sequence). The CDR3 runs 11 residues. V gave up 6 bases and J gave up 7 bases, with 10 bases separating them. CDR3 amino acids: CASRTGEEQYF. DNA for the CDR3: TGTGCCAGCAGGACGGGGGAGGAGCAGTACTTC.

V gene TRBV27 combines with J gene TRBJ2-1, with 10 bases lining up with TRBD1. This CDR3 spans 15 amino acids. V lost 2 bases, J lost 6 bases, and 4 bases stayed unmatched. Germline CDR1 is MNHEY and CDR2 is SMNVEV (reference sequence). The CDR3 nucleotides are TGTGCCAGCAGTTTAGGGACAGGGGTTCGCAATGAGCAGTTCTTC. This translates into CASSLGTGVRNEQFF.

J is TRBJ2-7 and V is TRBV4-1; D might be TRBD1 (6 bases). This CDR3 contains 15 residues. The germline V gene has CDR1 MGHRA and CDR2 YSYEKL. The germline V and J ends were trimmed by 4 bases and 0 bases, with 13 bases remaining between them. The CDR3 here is CASSLGTTSSYEQYF. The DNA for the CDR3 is TGCGCCAGCAGCCTCGGGACAACAAGCTCCTACGAGCAGTACTTC.

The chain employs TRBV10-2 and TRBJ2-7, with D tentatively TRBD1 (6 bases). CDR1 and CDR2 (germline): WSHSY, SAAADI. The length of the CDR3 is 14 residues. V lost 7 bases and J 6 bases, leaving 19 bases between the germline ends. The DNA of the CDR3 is TGCGCCAGCAATACACAGGGAGCGCGAGGCGAGCAGTACTTC. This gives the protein CASNTQGARGEQYF.

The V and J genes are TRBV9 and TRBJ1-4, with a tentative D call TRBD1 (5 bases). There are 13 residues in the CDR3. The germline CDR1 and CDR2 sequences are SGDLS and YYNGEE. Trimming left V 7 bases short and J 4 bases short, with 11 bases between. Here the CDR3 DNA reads TGTGCCAGCCAAGGGGAGAGTAATGAAAAACTGTTTTTT. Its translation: CASQGESNEKLFF.

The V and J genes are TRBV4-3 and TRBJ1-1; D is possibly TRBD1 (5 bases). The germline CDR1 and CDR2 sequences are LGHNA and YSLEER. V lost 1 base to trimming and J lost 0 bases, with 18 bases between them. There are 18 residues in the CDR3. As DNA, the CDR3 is TGCGCCAGCAGCCAAGTTCTCTGGGGGGTGCCAATGAACACTGAAGCTTTCTTT. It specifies CASSQVLWGVPMNTEAFF.

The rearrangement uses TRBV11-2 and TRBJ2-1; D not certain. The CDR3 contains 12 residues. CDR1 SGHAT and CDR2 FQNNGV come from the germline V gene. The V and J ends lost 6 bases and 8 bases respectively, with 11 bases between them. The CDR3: CASSLWWDEQFF. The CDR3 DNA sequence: TGTGCCAGCAGTCTATGGTGGGATGAGCAGTTCTTC.